The 3 T cell receptor beta chains given below trace back to one sample, sequenced in a study of blood T cell repertoires in COVID-19. The repertoire was sequenced with immunoSEQ multiplex PCR; TCRdb's copy has only in-frame clones and lacks some. The sample shows roughly 100,000 clones, approximately 80% of them seen only once. The material sequenced was peripheral blood. Receptors were obtained from a man between 65 and 85 years old with acute or convalescent COVID-19.

The chain carries TRBV13 and TRBJ1-3; D is undetermined. From germline, CDR1 is PRHDT and CDR2 FYEKMQ (reference sequence). With 5 bases removed from V and 0 bases from J, the gap between germline ends came to 11 bases. This CDR3 spans 15 amino acids. The CDR3 is CASSIGAISGNTIYF. The CDR3 DNA follows: TGTGCCAGCAGCATTGGAGCCATCTCTGGAAACACCATATATTTT.

The chain has TRBV28 and TRBJ2-7; D unresolved. The CDR3 runs 12 residues. The germline V and J ends were trimmed by 5 bases and 4 bases, with 9 bases remaining between them. Per germline, CDR1 MDHEN and CDR2 SYDVKM. CDR3 residues: CASSVIQYEQYF. The CDR3, as DNA: TGTGCCAGCAGTGTTATTCAGTACGAGCAGTACTTC.

This clone was recorded once. The chain carries TRBV5-1 and TRBJ2-1, with D perhaps TRBD1 (6 bases). With 4 bases removed from V and 6 bases from J, the gap between germline ends came to 23 bases. Germline V gene data show CDR1 as SGHRS and CDR2 as YFSETQ. The CDR3 loop spans 17 amino acids. This CDR3 is CASSLSWGLAGGNEQFF. In nucleotides, the CDR3 is TGCGCCAGCAGCCTTTCTTGGGGGCTAGCTGGGGGCAATGAGCAGTTCTTC.